Each of the 12 T cell receptor beta chains below was sequenced from the same sample in a study of T cells after yellow fever vaccination (dated by TCRdb to between 2018 and 2021). Libraries were built with 5' RACE. Instrument used: Illumina HiSeq 2500. The public reads were reanalyzed by TCRdb: fastp trimming at Q25, MiXCR alignment, in-frame beta chains only. Rows with a matching CDR3 protein are joined into one entry that keeps the most common DNA and genes. The sample table lists approximately 300,000 distinct CDR3 sequences, around 6.8% of them with a count of one. Over 15% of the sample is in the top ten clones. Taken with the paper, the label for treatment or condition translates to: live attenuated yellow fever vaccine strain. The sample was PBMCs, taken roughly 47 days after the first yellow fever vaccination. Receptors originate from a man in his late teens or twenties who received the YFV17D yellow fever vaccine.

This clonotype was counted ten times or more. This chain links TRBV3-1 with TRBJ2-3; possible D gene TRBD1, 6 bases. The V end lost 6 bases, the J end lost 2 bases, and 12 bases lay between the germline ends. CDR1 and CDR2 (germline): LGHDT, YNNKEL (reference sequence). This CDR3 region has 14 residues. The CDR3 nucleotides read TGTGCCAGCAGTCTTAGGGGGTTCACAGATACGCAGTATTTT. Encoded protein: CASSLRGFTDTQYF.

This clonotype was seen repeatedly, ten times or more. This chain uses TRBV5-1 with TRBJ2-3; D is perhaps TRBD2 (7 bases). The CDR3 runs to 13 residues. Between the trimmed V and J ends, which lost 4 bases and 4 bases, there was a span of 10 bases. Per germline, CDR1 SGHRS and CDR2 YFSETQ. CDR3 residues: CASSLGGADTQYF. DNA of the CDR3: TGCGCCAGCAGCCTAGGGGGGGCAGATACGCAGTATTTT.

This clonotype came up a few times. The chain uses TRBV2 and TRBJ1-5; D might be TRBD1 (6 bases). Per germline, CDR1 SNHLY and CDR2 FYNNEI. CDR3 length equals 15 residues. The V end was cut by 3 bases, the J end by 7 bases, with 16 bases between. CDR3: CASSDMLWGTQPQHF. DNA of the CDR3: TGTGCCAGCAGTGACATGTTGTGGGGGACACAGCCCCAGCATTTT.

V is TRBV20-1 and J is TRBJ1-1; weak D call: TRBD1 (5 bases). The CDR3 extends over 13 amino acids. Per the germline V gene, CDR1 is DFQATT and CDR2 is SNEGSKA (reference sequence). V shed 2 bases and J shed 3 bases, with 10 bases lying between them. CDR3 sequence reads: CSARWGVDTEAFF. CDR3 sequence (DNA): TGCAGTGCTAGATGGGGGGTTGACACTGAAGCTTTCTTT.

This clonotype was seen at least ten times. This sequence joins TRBV5-1 and TRBJ2-5, with 7 nucleotides matching TRBD2. From germline, CDR1 is SGHRS and CDR2 YFSETQ. J lost 4 bases, V lost 0 bases, and 3 bases had no gene match. CDR3 length: 14 residues. CDR3 in amino acids: CASSLAPGGETQYF. In DNA, the CDR3 is TGCGCCAGCAGCTTGGCTCCGGGGGGAGAGACCCAGTACTTC.

This clonotype has a handful of counts. The chain joins TRBV18 to TRBJ2-2, with TRBD2 matching over 8 bases. CDR1 KGHSH and CDR2 LQKENI come from the germline V gene. The CDR3 runs 16 residues. Trimming cost V 2 bases and J 4 bases; bases outside gene matches: 6. The CDR3 loop is CASSPMPSGLTGELFF. As DNA, the CDR3 is TGTGCCAGCTCACCAATGCCTAGCGGGCTCACCGGGGAGCTGTTTTTT.

J is TRBJ1-1 and V is TRBV12-3 or TRBV12-4; D may be TRBD1 (5 bases). V was pared by 7 bases and J by 8 bases, with 17 bases between. The CDR3 is 13 amino acids. In DNA, the CDR3 is TGTGCCAGCACCCTAGACAGCGCCGGGGAAGCTTTCTTT. It codes for CASTLDSAGEAFF.

The CDR3 sequence: CASTADYRDAAQETQYF. CDR3 bases: TGTGCCAGCACCGCGGACTACCGGGACGCCGCCCAAGAGACCCAGTACTTC. The chain links TRBV7-2 to TRBJ2-5, with TRBD2 as a possible D gene (6 bases). Trimming took off 7 bases at V and 1 base at J, with 22 bases between the two ends. This CDR3 is built from 17 residues. CDR1 and CDR2 (germline): SGHTA, FQGNSA. The whole variable domain, filled in from reference TRBV7-2 and TRBJ2-5, reads GAGVSQSPSNKVTEKGKDVELRCDPISGHTALYWYRQSLGQGLEFLIYFQGNSAPDKSGLPSDRFSAERTGGSVSTLTIQRTQQEDSAVYLCASTADYRDAAQETQYFGPGTRLLVL.

As for this clonotype: This could be a read error, since a much larger clone is one nucleotide away. V and J are TRBV5-1 and TRBJ1-2; no definite D call. The CDR3 has 16 amino acids. Germline lookup yields CDR1 SGHRS and CDR2 YFSETQ. V was pared by 2 bases and J by 1 base, with 15 bases between. The CDR3 reads CASSFQARTDNYGYTF. DNA for the CDR3: TGCGCCAGCAGCTTCCAGGCCCGGACGGATAACTATGGCTACACCTTC.

This clonotype was counted a few times. The CDR3 loop reads CASSEVEGTQNYGYTF. The CDR3 DNA sequence: TGTGCCAGCAGTGAAGTTGAAGGGACACAGAACTATGGCTACACCTTC. The chain joins TRBV2 to TRBJ1-2; perhaps TRBD1 as D (6 bases). This CDR3 has 16 residues. CDR1 and CDR2 from the germline V gene are SNHLY and FYNNEI. Deletions cut 1 base from V and 2 bases from J, with 14 bases between.

This clonotype was counted at least ten times. V gene TRBV29-1 combines with J gene TRBJ2-1; TRBD1 aligns across 7 bases. V lost 0 bases and J lost 2; bases outside the gene matches: 4. Germline CDR1 is SQVTM and CDR2 is ANQGSEA. This CDR3 is 15 amino acids long. The CDR3 sequence is CSVEDYRGAYNEQFF. For the CDR3, the DNA is TGCAGCGTTGAAGATTACAGGGGTGCCTACAATGAGCAGTTCTTC.

The J gene is TRBJ2-7, the V gene TRBV15; 14 bases align to TRBD2. V dropped 5 bases and J dropped 1; count of bases not matched to a gene: 4. Germline-derived CDR1 and CDR2 are LNHNV and YYDKDF (reference sequence). The CDR3 is 16 amino acids. The chain's CDR3 is CATSGGLAGGSYEQYF. CDR3 nucleotides: TGTGCCACCAGCGGAGGACTAGCGGGGGGTTCCTACGAGCAGTACTTC. The full variable domain, with the rest looked up from reference TRBV15 and TRBJ2-7, is DAMVIQNPRYQVTQFGKPVTLSCSQTLNHNVMYWYQQKSSQAPKLLFHYYDKDFNNEADTPDNFQSRRPNTSFCFLDIRSPGLGDTAMYLCATSGGLAGGSYEQYFGPGTRLTVT.